Sequencing of this TCR beta chain was carried out in a study of response to subunit inactivated influenza vaccine. In TCRdb, the RT-PCR reads were re-called with MiXCR into one record per CDR3 protein. The table shows hundreds of thousands of distinct CDR3 sequences, with approximately 10% occurring only once. This clonotype was detected only a few times. These records were also assigned to another study, of T cells expressing NK-cell markers. From that paper: cDNA encoding TCR beta was synthesized via 5'RACE template switching incorporating UMIs. Seven HCMV-seropositive donors and one seronegative donor made up the eight sequenced donors. No clear determination of HCMV specificity was made for expanded NKG2C+ T cell clones.

This receptor was identified in a man between 45 and 60 years old who received an inactivated influenza vaccine. Specimen: PBMCs from blood, collected on the day of vaccination.

CDR3 residues: CASSQVLLREQYF. Written as DNA, the CDR3 is TGTGCCAGCAGCCAAGTCCTCCTGCGGGAGCAGTACTTC. The chain employs TRBV14 and TRBJ2-7; D is uncertain. The germline V gene encodes CDR1 SGHDN and CDR2 FVKESK. V was trimmed by 1 base and J by 7 bases, leaving 11 bases between them. The CDR3 runs 13 residues.